This T cell receptor (beta chain) was sequenced for a study of blood T cell repertoires in COVID-19. Study-level background: There were acute and convalescent COVID-19 samples, and they came from the United States, Italy and Spain. T cells, B-cell-depleted T cells, or PBMCs supplied cDNA or gDNA.

The V and J ends lost 1 base and 4 bases, in that order; junction bases with no gene match: 3. CDR1 LGHDT and CDR2 YNNKEL come from the germline V gene (reference sequence). The CDR3 totals 14 residues. In the study's own analysis: By means of reference gene primer amplification, nucleated cell counts were estimated. Assay used: immunoSEQ multiplex PCR; TCRdb lists only in-frame clones, some missing. Clone size and the V and J calls come from that table; the DNA yielded D and trimming. The data show around 160,000 clones, 65% to 85% seen once. This TCR was recovered from a man between 60 and 75 years old with active or convalescent COVID-19. What was sequenced was peripheral blood. The chain links TRBV3-1 (or the pseudogene TRBV3-2) to TRBJ1-2, with 7 bases matching TRBD1. The CDR3, as DNA: TGTGCCAGCAGCCAAGCAGGGGGACCCTATGGCTACACCTTC. It codes for CASSQAGGPYGYTF.